This TCR beta chain stems from a study of blood T cell repertoires in COVID-19 (TCRdb year 2020). As for the study more broadly: The collaborator samples originated in the United States, Italy and Spain and spanned the acute and convalescent phases of COVID-19. A freely available public database, intended as a resource for researchers studying the immune response to SARS-CoV-2, is where the repertoires were released. Nearly every sample came with metadata listing a de-identified subject ID, COVID-19 status, age in years and sex. Where available, HLA class I and class II types were taken from metadata supplied by the sample provider and were not determined by assay-based typing. The samples were drawn from two sources: the first 160 participants of the ongoing ImmuneRACE study, and 1,200 or so subjects contributed by 6 global collaborators. The prospective study material was composed of cDNA or gDNA derived from T cells, B-cell-depleted T cells, or PBMCs. The dataset comprised deeply sampled blood TCRbeta repertoires from subjects exposed to, actively infected with, or recovered from COVID-19.

The CDR3 holds 15 amino acids from the cysteine to the phenylalanine. The kept DNA is CDR3 alone, 45 bases in frame from the first base. CDR1 and CDR2 are drawn from the germline V gene: SGHRS, YFSETQ. Deletion took 4 bases off V and 0 bases off J, with a span of 8 bases between the germline ends. Samples from volunteer blood donors who had recovered from COVID-19 were contributed by a second Seattle source. The collaborating institutions used their own protocols to collect whole blood in K2EDTA tubes. For TCRbeta analysis, collaborator samples were shipped as frozen whole blood, as isolated PBMCs, or as DNA extracted from either sample type. Concerning this clone itself: Its antigen is still unknown. No base quality information exists; no much larger clone differs at one position.

Here is what the overall study found, with its caveats: The amount of clinical and demographic metadata varied by source and participant and was provided uncurated.

The immunoSEQ Assay, a bias-controlled multiplex PCR, was used to amplify TCRbeta CDR3 regions from genomic DNA. The authors' pipeline ran thus. The number of nucleated cells in each sample was estimated from the amplification of reference gene primers within the assay. To quantify the absolute abundance of each unique TCRbeta CDR3 rearrangement, sequence reads were collapsed and filtered. For each sample, productive Simpson clonality was calculated by taking the square root of Simpson's diversity index across productive rearrangements. The clones in this table, taken by TCRdb from immuneACCESS, are in-frame only. Not every clone is retained; where verified, under half of the shortfall comes from an unresolved V gene, and the cause of the rest is unknown. D and trimming were read from the DNA, whereas the V and J calls and clone size are those reported in that table. The table for this sample lists 200,000 to 250,000 clones; about 89% of them were counted only once. In total, the top ten clones hold 5.5% to 6.5% of the sample.

The chain was built from TRBV5-1 and TRBJ2-6; too little of a D gene remains to name it. Sequenced: peripheral blood. The sequence derives from a man between 60 and 75 years old who had recovered from COVID-19. The bases are TGCGCCAGCAGCCTCGAGATCTCTGGGGCCAACGTCCTGACTTTC. Its coded protein is CASSLEISGANVLTF.